The entry below gives a single T cell receptor beta chain sequence along with its context. The data are from a study of shared clonotypes between healthy human individuals. This table comes from immunoSEQ multiplex PCR, and its TCRdb copy is limited to in-frame clones, with some not included. This table has 550,000 to 700,000 clones, about three quarters appearing once. The CDR3 sequence is 15 residues long. Germline V gene sequence: CDR1 SNHLY, CDR2 FYNNEI. The junction had 5 bases not matched to a gene; V was cut back by 7 bases and J by 2 bases. Sequencing was carried out using memory CD4+ T cells sorted from blood. The subset here: CD45RA-negative fraction. The chain joins TRBV2 to TRBJ2-2, with 9 bases fitting TRBD1. The source is a woman in her thirties in good health. The CDR3 loop reads CASTRQGENTGELFF. DNA of the CDR3: TGTGCCAGCACCAGACAGGGGGAAAACACCGGGGAGCTGTTTTTT.